The 20 T cell receptor beta chains below come from one sample, sequenced in a study of radiotherapy plus CTLA-4 blockade in lung cancer. TCRdb's copy holds only in-frame clones and misses some; the assay was immunoSEQ multiplex PCR. Of 85,000 to 90,000 clones listed, approximately 75% are singletons. The sequencing used peripheral blood, collected from a patient treated with radiotherapy plus ipilimumab. These receptors were taken from a human donor with non-small cell lung cancer that progressed on radiotherapy plus ipilimumab.

This clone appeared a single time. The V gene is TRBV11-1, the J gene TRBJ2-4; D gene unclear. Germline V gives CDR1 SGHAT, CDR2 FQDESV (reference sequence). The CDR3 contains 15 residues. Between the trimmed V and J ends, which lost 5 bases and 2 bases, there was a span of 13 bases. This CDR3 is CASSRRGETKNIQYF. Here the CDR3 DNA reads TGTGCCAGCAGCCGCCGAGGAGAGACCAAAAACATTCAGTACTTC. The full variable domain, rest sourced from reference TRBV11-1 and TRBJ2-4, is EAEVAQSPRYKITEKSQAVAFWCDPISGHATLYWYRQILGQGPELLVQFQDESVVDDSQLPKDRFSAERLKGVDSTLKIQPAELGDSAMYLCASSRRGETKNIQYFGAGTRLSVL.

The chain links TRBV28 to TRBJ1-1; possible D gene TRBD1, 6 bases. In germline, CDR1 is MDHEN, CDR2 SYDVKM. This CDR3 is built from 12 residues. Trimming pared 4 bases from V and 8 bases from J, leaving 11 bases between. In DNA, the CDR3 is TGTGCCAGCAGTTACAGGGCCCCCGAAGCTTTCTTT. Translated: CASSYRAPEAFF.

The rearrangement links TRBV4-1 to TRBJ2-5, with D possibly matching TRBD1 (5 bases). The CDR3 totals 15 residues. Germline values: CDR1 MGHRA, CDR2 YSYEKL. The V and J ends lost 1 base and 5 bases respectively, with 14 bases between them. CDR3 protein: CASSQGAGAGETQYF. The CDR3 DNA sequence: TGCGCCAGCAGCCAAGGGGCTGGGGCCGGGGAGACCCAGTACTTC.

The chain is built from TRBV4-1 and TRBJ2-7, with D unresolved. Trimming took off 0 bases at V and 3 bases at J, with 9 bases between the two ends. CDR1 and CDR2 (germline): MGHRA, YSYEKL. CDR3 length: 14 amino acids. As DNA, the CDR3 is TGCGCCAGCAGCCAAGAAGTCGGACGCTACGAGCAGTACTTC. Protein product: CASSQEVGRYEQYF.

V and J are TRBV28 and TRBJ2-7; D might be TRBD2 (5 bases). Germline V CDR1 and CDR2: MDHEN, SYDVKM. The CDR3 consists of 15 residues. Between the trimmed V and J ends, which lost 5 bases and 2 bases, there was a span of 16 bases. CDR3 nucleotide sequence: TGTGCCAGCAGTCATCCACTAGGAAGTACCTACGAGCAGTACTTC. Its protein is CASSHPLGSTYEQYF.

The V and J genes are TRBV15 and TRBJ2-6, with D perhaps matching TRBD1 or TRBD2 (5 bases each). This CDR3 has 16 residues. V was cut by 3 bases and J by 4 bases, with 13 bases left in between. Germline V gene sequence: CDR1 LNHNV, CDR2 YYDKDF (reference sequence). DNA of the CDR3: TGTGCCACCAGCAGGGCCTGGGGGACGGGGGCCAACGTCCTGACTTTC. Its translation: CATSRAWGTGANVLTF. The full variable domain, in which reference TRBV15 and TRBJ2-6 provide the parts outside the CDR3, is DAMVIQNPRYQVTQFGKPVTLSCSQTLNHNVMYWYQQKSSQAPKLLFHYYDKDFNNEADTPDNFQSRRPNTSFCFLDIRSPGLGDTAMYLCATSRAWGTGANVLTFGAGSRLTVL.

This clone has more than one count but fewer than ten. The chain is built from TRBV28 and TRBJ1-2; no clear D. The length of the CDR3 is 15 residues. The V end lost 5 bases, the J end lost 8 bases, and 21 bases lay between the germline ends. Germline V gene sequence: CDR1 MDHEN, CDR2 SYDVKM. CDR3 sequence (DNA): TGTGCCAGCAGTCCACCGGCCTTAACAAAGGAGGGCTACACCTTC. Protein: CASSPPALTKEGYTF.

The chain recombines TRBV7-6 with TRBJ1-6, with TRBD1 as a possible D gene (6 bases). The V end was cut by 6 bases, the J end by 10 bases, with 16 bases between. The V gene's germline CDR1 is SGHVS and CDR2 FNYEAQ. The CDR3 has 14 amino acids. The CDR3 DNA reads TGTGCCAGCAGTACGGGGGGGCCCAACTCACCCCTCCACTTT. Translating gives CASSTGGPNSPLHF.

This chain links TRBV9 with TRBJ1-5; D ambiguous. The germline CDR1 and CDR2 sequences are SGDLS and YYNGEE. The germline V and J ends were trimmed by 0 bases and 2 bases, with 9 bases remaining between them. CDR3 size: 15 residues. CDR3 in amino acids: CASSVGTVGNQPQHF. CDR3 bases: TGTGCCAGCAGCGTAGGGACTGTCGGCAATCAGCCCCAGCATTTT.

The chain carries TRBV5-1 and TRBJ2-7; 8 nucleotides line up with TRBD1. V shed 4 bases and J 3 bases; nucleotides not matched to a gene: 6. This CDR3 contains 14 residues. Looked up from germline, CDR1 is SGHRS and CDR2 is YFSETQ. CDR3 loop: CASSTQGAGYEQYF. The CDR3 DNA is TGCGCCAGCAGCACCCAGGGGGCCGGCTACGAGCAGTACTTC.

The V and J genes are TRBV9 and TRBJ1-1; D ambiguous. Germline values: CDR1 SGDLS, CDR2 YYNGEE. This CDR3 is built from 16 residues. Trimming cost V 0 bases and J 0 bases, with 12 bases left between them. Here the CDR3 reads CASSVGQAFMNTEAFF. The DNA of the CDR3 is TGTGCCAGCAGCGTAGGGCAGGCTTTCATGAACACTGAAGCTTTCTTT. Using reference TRBV9 and TRBJ1-1 for the parts outside the CDR3, the full variable domain is DSGVTQTPKHLITATGQRVTLRCSPRSGDLSVYWYQQSLDQGLQFLIQYYNGEERAKGNILERFSAQQFPDLHSELNLSSLELGDSALYFCASSVGQAFMNTEAFFGQGTRLTVV.

This chain connects TRBV4-2 to TRBJ1-2; D is ambiguous. The CDR3 extends over 16 amino acids. Trimming left V 1 base short and J 0 bases short, with 12 bases between. Germline V lookup: CDR1 LGHNA, CDR2 YNFKEQ. The CDR3 region has the DNA TGTGCCAGCAGCCAAGTGTCATCGCCAACTAACTATGGCTACACCTTC. Translating gives CASSQVSSPTNYGYTF.

The genes are TRBV7-2 and TRBJ2-7; 13 nucleotides agree with TRBD2. The CDR3 extends over 15 amino acids. Per the germline V gene, CDR1 is SGHTA and CDR2 is FQGNSA. Germline trimming cut 4 bases from V and 3 bases from J; bases unmatched to any gene: 3. In nucleotides, the CDR3 is TGTGCCAGCAGCTCTACTAGCGGGAGGGACTACGAGCAGTACTTC. This sequence encodes CASSSTSGRDYEQYF.

The chain recombines TRBV28 with TRBJ1-6; D gene ambiguous. Between the trimmed V and J ends, which lost 2 bases and 9 bases, there was a span of 11 bases. Per the germline V gene, CDR1 is MDHEN and CDR2 is SYDVKM. The CDR3 contains 14 residues. The CDR3 region has the DNA TGTGCCAGCAGTTTAGCAGGCCGGGGTTCACCCCTCCACTTT. It specifies CASSLAGRGSPLHF.

This rearrangement joins TRBV18 to TRBJ2-3; 8 bases line up with TRBD1. The J segment lost 4 bases and the V segment lost 6 bases, leaving 6 bases of the junction unmatched. The CDR3 covers 14 residues. Germline V gene sequence: CDR1 KGHSH, CDR2 LQKENI. The CDR3 sequence is CASSGQGAPDTQYF. The DNA of the CDR3 is TGTGCCAGCTCCGGGCAGGGGGCCCCAGATACGCAGTATTTT.

V is TRBV29-1 and J is TRBJ2-3; possible D gene TRBD2, 5 bases. The V gene's germline CDR1 is SQVTM and CDR2 ANQGSEA. Trimming took 5 bases from V and 2 from J, leaving 17 bases between them. CDR3 length: 15 residues. CDR3 amino acids: CSVILGVKYTDTQYF. In nucleotides, the CDR3 is TGCAGCGTTATCCTGGGAGTAAAGTACACAGATACGCAGTATTTT.

CDR3 amino acids: CASSPQFGGYNEQFF. The DNA of the CDR3 is TGTGCCAGCAGCCCCCAGTTCGGGGGTTACAATGAGCAGTTCTTC. V gene TRBV7-2 combines with J gene TRBJ2-1, with D possibly being TRBD2 (6 bases). Germline CDR1 is SGHTA and CDR2 is FQGNSA. The CDR3 covers 15 residues. The V end was cut by 5 bases, the J end by 4 bases, with 15 bases between.

The CDR3 DNA is TGCAGCGTTGAGGCCCCCGGGACTAGATCCTACAATGAGCAGTTCTTC. Protein sequence: CSVEAPGTRSYNEQFF. The chain has TRBV29-1 and TRBJ2-1; 8 bases are a match to TRBD2. CDR1 is SQVTM, CDR2 ANQGSEA, per germline. This CDR3 region has 16 residues. After removal of 3 bases from V and 1 base from J, the junction contained 8 bases not matched to a gene.

The rearrangement uses TRBV4-2 and TRBJ1-4; TRBD1 matches 9 bases. This CDR3 contains 14 residues. Germline V gives CDR1 LGHNA, CDR2 YNFKEQ. V dropped 3 bases and J dropped 6; count of bases not matched to a gene: 2. For the CDR3, the DNA is TGTGCCAGCAGCCAGGGACAGGGTTATGAAAAACTGTTTTTT. Protein sequence: CASSQGQGYEKLFF.

This clone was observed a handful of times. The rearrangement links TRBV4-3 to TRBJ2-7, with a tentative D call TRBD2 (7 bases). The CDR3 loop spans 16 amino acids. The V gene's germline CDR1 is LGHNA and CDR2 YSLEER. Trimming took 0 bases from V and 2 from J, leaving 14 bases between them. CDR3 nucleotides: TGCGCCAGCAGCCAAGATCGGGGGGCAGGAACCTACGAGCAGTACTTC. This gives the protein CASSQDRGAGTYEQYF.